This T cell receptor beta chain came from a study of blood T cell repertoires in COVID-19. Study background: The study drew acute and convalescent COVID-19 samples from the United States, Italy and Spain. Sources were T cells, B-cell-depleted T cells, or PBMCs; the material itself was cDNA or gDNA.

V was cut by 3 bases and J by 1 base, with 9 bases left in between. The CDR3 totals 15 residues. Germline V gene lookup returns CDR1 KGHSH and CDR2 LQKENI. How the authors handled the data: Reference gene primer amplification yielded estimated nucleated cell counts. TCRdb's copy holds only in-frame clones and misses some; the assay was immunoSEQ multiplex PCR. The V and J calls and the clone size are those of that table, but D and trimming were determined from the DNA. The table shows 120,000 or so clones, with 55% to 75% occurring only once. The receptor comes from a woman aged 70 to 79 with acute or convalescent COVID-19. The rearrangement uses TRBV18 and TRBJ2-2, with TRBD1 as a possible D gene (5 bases). Specimen: peripheral blood. This chain's CDR3 is CASSPSQGNTGELFF. CDR3 DNA sequence: TGTGCCAGCTCACCTTCGCAGGGGAACACCGGGGAGCTGTTTTTT.